This T cell receptor (beta chain) was captured in a study of blood T cell repertoires in COVID-19. Study information: COVID-19 samples, acute and convalescent, were from the United States, Italy and Spain. From T cells, B-cell-depleted T cells, or PBMCs came the material, which was cDNA or gDNA.

Methods used by the authors: Estimation of nucleated cell counts was performed using reference gene primer amplification. TCRdb's table, derived via immunoSEQ multiplex PCR, lists solely in-frame clones and lacks some. D and trimming were read from the DNA, whereas the V and J calls and clone size are those reported in that table. The repertoire has more than 150,000 clones, 70% to 90% of them found once; the top ten carry 2.4%. J lost 3 bases, V lost 4 bases, and 2 bases had no gene match. Germline V gene data show CDR1 as MGHDK and CDR2 as SYGVNS. CDR3 length: 14 residues. The specimen was peripheral blood. The gene calls are TRBV25-1 and TRBJ2-5; 10 bases line up with TRBD2. The clonotype comes from a woman between 65 and 79 years old with acute or convalescent COVID-19. In DNA, the CDR3 is TGTGCCAGCAGTGCGGGACTAGCGAAAGAGACCCAGTACTTC. Amino acids: CASSAGLAKETQYF.